The 17 T cell receptor beta chains in this list originate from one sample, sequenced in a study of T cell repertoires in cytomegalovirus infection. TCRdb re-derived calls from the reads in MiXCR, one entry per CDR3 protein. The sample holds around 740,000 distinct CDR3 sequences; less than 40% are singletons and the top ten take about 2.8%. Source material: PBMCs. Receptors were obtained from a human donor in good health (CMV status not recorded). Some clones in this sample may be carry-over from other donors' samples.

The chain joins TRBV19 to TRBJ2-2; the D gene is possibly TRBD1 (6 bases). Trimming shortened V by 6 bases and J by 7 bases, and 12 bases separated the two germline ends. The CDR3 has 13 residues. Germline V gives CDR1 LNHDA, CDR2 SQIVND (reference sequence). This chain's CDR3 is CASSPQGIGELFF. CDR3 DNA sequence: TGTGCCAGTAGCCCACAGGGAATCGGGGAGCTGTTTTTT.

In its sample, this clonotype was seen once. CDR3 DNA: TGTGCCAGCAGCTTAGCGGCGGGGACAGGGATTGGCTACACCTTC. The encoded protein is CASSLAAGTGIGYTF. This chain connects TRBV7-9 to TRBJ1-2; the match to TRBD1 covers 9 bases. The germline CDR1 and CDR2 sequences are SEHNR and FQNEAQ (reference sequence). V trimming: 0 bases; J trimming: 7 bases; junction bases outside the gene matches: 6. This CDR3 comprises 15 residues.

The J gene is TRBJ2-1, the V gene TRBV13; 9 nucleotides line up with TRBD2. This CDR3 has 16 amino acids. CDR1 and CDR2 from the germline V gene are PRHDT and FYEKMQ (reference sequence). V dropped 1 base and J dropped 5; count of bases not matched to a gene: 6. CDR3 region: CASSLVGTSRHNEQFF. The CDR3 nucleotides read TGTGCCAGCAGCTTAGTTGGGACTAGCCGCCACAATGAGCAGTTCTTC.

This clonotype appeared many times. V and J are TRBV7-2 and TRBJ2-1; TRBD2 is a possible D gene (6 bases). Germline V lookup: CDR1 SGHTA, CDR2 FQGNSA. Trimming left V 1 base short and J 5 bases short, with 15 bases between. The CDR3 runs 16 residues. CDR3 protein: CASSLVLAALDNEQFF. CDR3 sequence (DNA): TGTGCCAGCAGCTTAGTACTAGCAGCCTTAGACAATGAGCAGTTCTTC.

V usage is TRBV28 and J usage is TRBJ2-7; maybe TRBD2 (5 bases). Trimming left V 3 bases short and J 3 bases short, with 12 bases between. The germline V gene has CDR1 MDHEN and CDR2 SYDVKM. This CDR3 region has 14 residues. In DNA form, the CDR3 reads TGTGCCAGCAGTTTTGAGGGAATGGTCTACGAGCAGTACTTC. Protein product: CASSFEGMVYEQYF. Full variable domain (missing parts from reference TRBV28 and TRBJ2-7): DVKVTQSSRYLVKRTGEKVFLECVQDMDHENMFWYRQDPGLGLRLIYFSYDVKMKEKGDIPEGYSVSREKKERFSLILESASTNQTSMYLCASSFEGMVYEQYFGPGTRLTVT.

Notes on this clonotype: An end of the junction does not agree with germline; a read error may underlie this. V gene TRBV6-5 combines with J gene TRBJ1-2; TRBD1 aligns across 7 bases. CDR3 length equals 17 residues. CDR1 is MNHEY and CDR2 is SVGAGI in the germline V gene. The CDR3 sequence: CARSYSPTGTDNYGYTF. Here the CDR3 DNA reads TGTGCCAGAAGTTACTCCCCTACCGGGACAGATAACTATGGCTACACCTTC.

This clonotype was seen a handful of times. The V call is TRBV7-2, the J call TRBJ2-4; TRBD1 matches at 12 bases. Losses at the gene ends were 2 bases for V and 3 bases for J; bases not matched to a gene: 5. This CDR3 is 17 amino acids long. Germline V gene lookup returns CDR1 SGHTA and CDR2 FQGNSA. CDR3 residues: CASSLRGQGAVKNIQYF. The CDR3, as DNA: TGTGCCAGCAGCTTAAGGGGACAGGGGGCTGTCAAAAACATTCAGTACTTC. Full variable domain (outside the CDR3, taken from reference TRBV7-2 and TRBJ2-4): GAGVSQSPSNKVTEKGKDVELRCDPISGHTALYWYRQSLGQGLEFLIYFQGNSAPDKSGLPSDRFSAERTGGSVSTLTIQRTQQEDSAVYLCASSLRGQGAVKNIQYFGAGTRLSVL.

This clonotype has only a few counts. The chain combines TRBV28 with TRBJ2-5; 7 bases match TRBD1. This CDR3 is 13 amino acids long. Germline V gives CDR1 MDHEN, CDR2 SYDVKM. V gave up 8 bases and J gave up 3 bases; unmatched junction bases: 6. The CDR3 protein is CASLGTVEETQYF. In nucleotides, the CDR3 is TGTGCCAGCCTCGGGACAGTAGAAGAGACCCAGTACTTC.

V gene TRBV12-3 or TRBV12-4 combines with J gene TRBJ1-3; TRBD1 might be the D (6 bases). The ends were cut back, 5 bases at V and 1 base at J, with 21 bases in the middle. The CDR3 is made up of 18 amino acids. The CDR3 region has the DNA TGTGCCAGCAGTCCTCGATGGGACAAGGAATCTTCTGGAAACACCATATATTTT. It yields the protein CASSPRWDKESSGNTIYF.

The genes are TRBV28 and TRBJ1-1; D unclear. Between the trimmed V and J ends, which lost 6 bases and 0 bases, there was a span of 17 bases. Germline CDR1 MDHEN, CDR2 SYDVKM. CDR3 length: 16 residues. This chain's CDR3 is CASSYTDLIMNTEAFF. The CDR3 DNA sequence: TGTGCCAGCAGCTATACCGACCTAATCATGAACACTGAAGCTTTCTTT.

This chain links TRBV19 with TRBJ1-5; no clear D gene. Germline V gene lookup returns CDR1 LNHDA and CDR2 SQIVND (reference sequence). This CDR3 is 12 amino acids long. Trimming took 10 bases from V and 4 from J, leaving 11 bases between them. CDR3 sequence reads: CAIGPPNQPQHF. The CDR3 region has the DNA TGTGCCATTGGGCCTCCTAATCAGCCCCAGCATTTT. Variable domain in full (rest from reference TRBV19 and TRBJ1-5): DGGITQSPKYLFRKEGQNVTLSCEQNLNHDAMYWYRQDPGQGLRLIYYSQIVNDFQKGDIAEGYSVSREKKESFPLTVTSAQKNPTAFYLCAIGPPNQPQHFGDGTRLSIL.

The rearrangement links TRBV20-1 to TRBJ1-2; TRBD1 is a possible D gene (5 bases). The germline V and J ends were trimmed by 3 bases and 8 bases, with 22 bases remaining between them. There are 15 residues in the CDR3. The germline gives CDR1 DFQATT, CDR2 SNEGSKA (reference sequence). The CDR3 spells CSASPRDAVGYGYTF. The CDR3 bases are TGCAGTGCTAGTCCCCGGGACGCCGTGGGTTACGGCTACACCTTC.

This clonotype was counted many times. The V call is TRBV7-2, the J call TRBJ2-2, with D perhaps TRBD2 (5 bases). This CDR3 region has 15 residues. V lost 0 bases and J 3 bases, leaving 8 bases between the germline ends. The germline V gene encodes CDR1 SGHTA and CDR2 FQGNSA. The CDR3 bases are TGTGCCAGCAGCTTAGCGGGAGCCGACACCGGGGAGCTGTTTTTT. Translation: CASSLAGADTGELFF.

The rearrangement uses TRBV19 and TRBJ1-5; D perhaps matches TRBD1 (6 bases). V shed 5 bases and J shed 3 bases, with 17 bases lying between them. The CDR3 loop spans 16 amino acids. Germline CDR1 LNHDA, CDR2 SQIVND (reference sequence). CDR3 region: CASSPLGKGDNQPQHF. DNA for the CDR3: TGTGCCAGTAGTCCCCTGGGAAAGGGGGACAATCAGCCCCAGCATTTT.

Concerning this clonotype itself: This may be a read error: a much more frequent sequence differs by one nucleotide. The V call is TRBV7-2, the J call TRBJ1-5; TRBD1 is a possible D gene (5 bases). Germline loops: CDR1 SGHTA, CDR2 FQGNSA. The CDR3 is made up of 18 amino acids. The CDR3 DNA sequence: TGTGCCAGCAGCTTAGCGGAGGGAGGGGCCCATAGCAAACAGCCCCAGCATTTT. This translates into CASSLAEGGAHSKQPQHF. Looking up the rest from reference TRBV7-2 and TRBJ1-5 gives the full variable domain: GAGVSQSPSNKVTEKGKDVELRCDPISGHTALYWYRQSLGQGLEFLIYFQGNSAPDKSGLPSDRFSAERTGGSVSTLTIQRTQQEDSAVYLCASSLAEGGAHSKQPQHFGDGTRLSIL.

This clonotype was seen ten or more times. This chain joins TRBV7-2 and TRBJ2-2; the D gene is possibly TRBD2 (6 bases). This CDR3 comprises 15 residues. Trimming took 1 base from V and 8 from J, leaving 14 bases between them. Germline CDR1 SGHTA, CDR2 FQGNSA. The CDR3 protein is CASSLVSASVGELFF. CDR3 DNA sequence: TGTGCCAGCAGCTTAGTCTCGGCTAGCGTTGGGGAGCTGTTTTTT.

This clonotype was observed many times. The junction departs from the called germline gene at one end, perhaps through a read error. The chain recombines TRBV28 with TRBJ2-1; D remains ambiguous. Germline lookup yields CDR1 MDHEN and CDR2 SYDVKM. The CDR3 length is 16 residues. The CDR3 protein is CASRFQAAYTYNEQFF. Written as DNA, the CDR3 is TGTGCCAGCCGTTTTCAAGCAGCTTACACCTACAATGAGCAGTTCTTC.